One and the same sample provided the 23 T cell receptor beta chains below, sequenced in a study of beta chain features in type 1 diabetes. Since all of the isolated RNA was reverse transcribed, expressed TCRB transcripts were what got sequenced. The assay was immunoSEQ multiplex PCR, and TCRdb's table has in-frame clones only and misses some. The sample holds about 620,000 clones; about 16% are singletons and the top ten take more than 0.08%. The sample consisted of naive CD4+ T cells from blood. Every receptor here comes from a man aged 18 to 30 in good health.

The chain uses TRBV5-4 and TRBJ2-7; 8 nucleotides align to TRBD1. The CDR3 spans 15 residues. Germline CDR1 SGHNT, CDR2 YYREEE (reference sequence). V was clipped by 4 bases and J by 3 bases; unmatched bases: 9. This CDR3 is CASSHPGQDVYEQYF. For the CDR3, the DNA is TGTGCCAGCAGCCATCCGGGACAGGACGTCTACGAGCAGTACTTC.

This chain connects TRBV18 to TRBJ1-2; maybe TRBD1 (5 bases). V lost 2 bases and J 4 bases, leaving 11 bases between the germline ends. CDR1 and CDR2 from the germline V gene are KGHSH and LQKENI. This CDR3 is built from 14 residues. The CDR3 reads CASSPVGTSYGYTF. In nucleotides, the CDR3 is TGTGCCAGCTCACCAGTAGGGACCAGCTATGGCTACACCTTC.

This clone was observed a few times. V and J are TRBV5-1 and TRBJ2-1, with TRBD2 matching over 12 bases. This CDR3 has 16 residues. Trimming cost V 3 bases and J 4 bases; bases outside gene matches: 5. In germline, CDR1 is SGHRS, CDR2 YFSETQ. The CDR3: CASSSSTSGGYNEQFF. The CDR3 DNA is TGCGCCAGCAGCTCCTCGACTAGCGGGGGATACAATGAGCAGTTCTTC.

To note about this clone: At one of its ends the junction is not consistent with the germline gene, which may arise from a read error. At the DNA level, this CDR3 is encoded by other sequences in the same sample as well. The chain uses TRBV7-2 and TRBJ2-7; 9 nucleotides align to TRBD2. The CDR3 runs to 15 residues. CDR1 and CDR2 (germline): SGHTA, FQGNSA. This CDR3 reads CASSPGLASSYEQYF. The CDR3 nucleotides read TGTGCGAGCAGCCCCGGACTAGCGAGCTCCTACGAGCAGTACTTC.

This clone was detected a few times. J is TRBJ2-1 and V is TRBV23-1, with 11 bases fitting TRBD2. TRBV23-1 is treated as an ORF (open reading frame) with a function not yet certain. V lost 7 bases, J lost 0 bases, and 14 bases stayed unmatched. CDR3 length: 19 amino acids. CDR3 region: CASNKPGLAARGSYNEQFF. CDR3 DNA sequence: TGCGCCAGCAATAAACCGGGACTAGCGGCCCGTGGCTCCTACAATGAGCAGTTCTTC.

The genes are TRBV7-8 and TRBJ1-1; D remains ambiguous. Germline V gene sequence: CDR1 SGHVS, CDR2 FQNEAQ. V lost 2 bases, J lost 1 base, and 8 bases lay in between. CDR3 length: 14 residues. DNA for the CDR3: TGTGCCAGCAGCTTAAAGTCGGGGAACACTGAAGCTTTCTTT. Translated, it gives CASSLKSGNTEAFF. Using reference TRBV7-8 and TRBJ1-1 for the parts outside the CDR3, the full variable domain is GAGVSQSPRYKVAKRGQDVALRCDPISGHVSLFWYQQALGQGPEFLTYFQNEAQLDKSGLPSDRFFAERPEGSVSTLKIQRTQQEDSAVYLCASSLKSGNTEAFFGQGTRLTVV.

There are a few counts of this clone. The rearrangement links TRBV15 to TRBJ1-5; possible D gene TRBD1, 5 bases. CDR3 length: 15 amino acids. Trimming pared 0 bases from V and 5 bases from J, leaving 11 bases between. From germline, CDR1 is LNHNV and CDR2 YYDKDF (reference sequence). This CDR3 is CATSREGQSYQPQHF. CDR3 nucleotide sequence: TGTGCCACCAGCAGAGAGGGGCAATCTTATCAGCCCCAGCATTTT.

In this sample, this clone turned up a few times. This chain connects TRBV4-3 to TRBJ1-4, with TRBD1 identical over 7 bases. The CDR3 spans 14 residues. V gave up 3 bases and J gave up 5 bases; unmatched junction bases: 3. CDR1 is LGHNA and CDR2 is YSLEER in the germline V gene. The CDR3 coding sequence is TGCGCCAGCAGCCAGATGGGACAGAATGAAAAACTGTTTTTT. Protein sequence: CASSQMGQNEKLFF.

This clone was seen a handful of times. This rearrangement joins TRBV28 to TRBJ2-5; no clear D. Per the germline V gene, CDR1 is MDHEN and CDR2 is SYDVKM. Trimming took off 4 bases at V and 1 base at J, with 7 bases between the two ends. The length of the CDR3 is 13 residues. The CDR3 loop is CASSSPGQETQYF. The DNA of the CDR3 is TGTGCCAGCAGTTCCCCGGGCCAAGAGACCCAGTACTTC.

The V gene is TRBV7-2, the J gene TRBJ1-5; no clear D. Trimming cost V 1 base and J 9 bases, with 13 bases left between them. Germline lookup yields CDR1 SGHTA and CDR2 FQGNSA. The CDR3 sequence is 14 residues long. Here the CDR3 reads CASSLEEGGWPQHF. Here the CDR3 DNA reads TGTGCCAGCAGCTTAGAGGAGGGCGGGTGGCCCCAGCATTTT. Complete variable domain (other parts from reference TRBV7-2 and TRBJ1-5): GAGVSQSPSNKVTEKGKDVELRCDPISGHTALYWYRQSLGQGLEFLIYFQGNSAPDKSGLPSDRFSAERTGGSVSTLTIQRTQQEDSAVYLCASSLEEGGWPQHFGDGTRLSIL.

This clone was seen only a few times. The CDR3 protein is CASSQDSSGAGWQETQYF. As DNA, the CDR3 is TGTGCCAGCAGCCAAGACTCTAGCGGGGCGGGTTGGCAAGAGACCCAGTACTTC. The rearrangement joins TRBV4-2 to TRBJ2-5; 9 bases map to TRBD2. The V segment lost 0 bases and the J segment 2 bases; nucleotides outside the gene matches: 10. CDR3 length: 18 residues. Germline V gene lookup returns CDR1 LGHNA and CDR2 YNFKEQ.

This chain connects TRBV11-2 to TRBJ2-5; D perhaps matches TRBD1 (6 bases). Trimming stripped 5 bases from V and 4 bases from J, with 17 bases between. This CDR3 comprises 15 residues. Germline V gives CDR1 SGHAT, CDR2 FQNNGV. In DNA, the CDR3 is TGTGCCAGCAGCCGCCTGACAGGACGGGGAGAGACCCAGTACTTC. Protein sequence: CASSRLTGRGETQYF.

This clone was found a few times. The V call is TRBV9, the J call TRBJ1-5; perhaps TRBD1 as D (5 bases). The CDR3 covers 14 residues. The V and J ends lost 4 bases and 1 base respectively, with 9 bases between them. CDR1 and CDR2 from the germline V gene are SGDLS and YYNGEE. Here the CDR3 reads CASSPGRSNQPQHF. The DNA of the CDR3 is TGTGCCAGCAGCCCGGGACGGAGCAATCAGCCCCAGCATTTT. Based on the CDR3 plus reference TRBV9 and TRBJ1-5, the full variable domain is DSGVTQTPKHLITATGQRVTLRCSPRSGDLSVYWYQQSLDQGLQFLIQYYNGEERAKGNILERFSAQQFPDLHSELNLSSLELGDSALYFCASSPGRSNQPQHFGDGTRLSIL.

The genes are TRBV4-1 and TRBJ2-3; 8 nucleotides agree with TRBD2. Losses at the gene ends were 0 bases for V and 6 bases for J; bases not matched to a gene: 14. CDR1 and CDR2 from the germline V gene are MGHRA and YSYEKL. The CDR3 runs 18 residues. The CDR3 here is CASSQEKSSGVTQDTQYF. The DNA for the CDR3 is TGCGCCAGCAGCCAAGAAAAAAGTAGCGGGGTTACACAGGATACGCAGTATTTT.

The chain couples TRBV7-2 to TRBJ2-2; 14 bases match TRBD2. Germline V lookup: CDR1 SGHTA, CDR2 FQGNSA. The CDR3 is made up of 18 amino acids. Unmatched junction bases numbered 5, after V lost 1 base and J lost 4 bases. In DNA form, the CDR3 reads TGTGCCAGCAGCTTAGTGGGACTAGCGGGGGACATCACCGGGGAGCTGTTTTTT. Translation: CASSLVGLAGDITGELFF. The full variable domain, in which reference TRBV7-2 and TRBJ2-2 provide the parts outside the CDR3, is GAGVSQSPSNKVTEKGKDVELRCDPISGHTALYWYRQSLGQGLEFLIYFQGNSAPDKSGLPSDRFSAERTGGSVSTLTIQRTQQEDSAVYLCASSLVGLAGDITGELFFGEGSRLTVL.

The chain links TRBV5-4 to TRBJ2-7; possibly TRBD1 for D (5 bases). The ends were cut back, 2 bases at V and 1 base at J, with 13 bases in the middle. The CDR3 contains 15 residues. The germline CDR1 and CDR2 sequences are SGHNT and YYREEE (reference sequence). CDR3 DNA: TGTGCCAGCAGCTTAAACACCAGGGTATCCTACGAGCAGTACTTC. Its translation is CASSLNTRVSYEQYF.

This clone was observed a handful of times. This chain connects TRBV5-1 to TRBJ2-5, with TRBD1 as a possible D gene (6 bases). CDR1 SGHRS and CDR2 YFSETQ come from the germline V gene. The CDR3 consists of 14 residues. Trimming cost V 4 bases and J 1 base, with 11 bases left between them. The CDR3 region is CASSVTGFQETQYF. Here the CDR3 DNA reads TGCGCCAGCAGCGTGACAGGATTCCAAGAGACCCAGTACTTC.

This clone has a handful of counts. The J gene is TRBJ2-3, the V gene TRBV7-2, with TRBD2 matching over 10 bases. V lost 5 bases, J lost 2 bases, and 4 bases stayed unmatched. In germline, CDR1 is SGHTA, CDR2 FQGNSA. This CDR3 is built from 15 residues. CDR3 sequence: CASSLSGGHTDTQYF. The CDR3 DNA follows: TGTGCCAGCAGCCTTAGCGGGGGGCACACAGATACGCAGTATTTT.

This clone was recorded a few times. V gene TRBV6-5 combines with J gene TRBJ2-4, with D perhaps matching TRBD2 (6 bases). Germline CDR1 MNHEY, CDR2 SVGAGI. V lost 7 bases, J lost 0 bases, and 13 bases lay in between. CDR3 length equals 15 residues. The DNA for the CDR3 is TGTGCCAGCACTTGGGGGGTCGGAGCCAAAAACATTCAGTACTTC. Protein: CASTWGVGAKNIQYF.

This clone was recorded a few times. The chain is built from TRBV12-5 and TRBJ2-1; a weak D match, TRBD1 (5 bases). V lost 5 bases, J lost 2 bases, and 19 bases lay in between. This CDR3 has 17 amino acids. Germline V gene lookup returns CDR1 LGHNT and CDR2 FRNRAP. The CDR3 loop reads CASGLLKQDATYNEQFF. CDR3 DNA: TGTGCTAGTGGTCTCCTAAAACAGGACGCAACCTACAATGAGCAGTTCTTC.

This chain joins TRBV21-1 and TRBJ1-5. TRBV21-1 is a recognized pseudogene. CDR3 length: 14 amino acids. The CDR3 DNA sequence: TGTGCCAGCAGCAAAGCGAGCCCACCGGGGCCCCAGCATTTT. Translation: CASSKASPPGPQHF.

This clone appeared once. The gene calls are TRBV29-1 and TRBJ1-4; TRBD1 matches at 9 bases. This CDR3 spans 14 amino acids. V was pared by 3 bases and J by 8 bases, with 7 bases of the junction left unmatched. Germline-derived CDR1 and CDR2 are SQVTM and ANQGSEA. The CDR3 DNA follows: TGCAGCGTTGATTTAATAGGACAGGGGGAAAAACTGTTTTTT. It specifies CSVDLIGQGEKLFF. The variable domain in full, completed from reference TRBV29-1 and TRBJ1-4, reads SAVISQKPSRDICQRGTSLTIQCQVDSQVTMMFWYRQQPGQSLTLIATANQGSEATYESGFVIDKFPISRPNLTFSTLTVSNMSPEDSSIYLCSVDLIGQGEKLFFGSGTQLSVL.

In this sample, this clone turned up a few times. The chain recombines TRBV7-7 with TRBJ2-3; D gene uncertain. The length of the CDR3 is 15 residues. Per the germline V gene, CDR1 is SSHAT and CDR2 is FNYEAQ (reference sequence). The V end was cut by 6 bases, the J end by 6 bases, with 19 bases between. CDR3 coding DNA: TGTGCCAGCAGTCCTGAGGTTTCGAACTTCGATACGCAGTATTTT. This translates into CASSPEVSNFDTQYF.